The sequence of this T cell receptor (beta chain) was determined in a study of blood T cell repertoires in COVID-19. Background on the study: T cells, B-cell-depleted T cells, or PBMCs supplied cDNA or gDNA.

The study drew participants aged roughly 18 to 95 years from approximately 25 US areas. Two consecutive negative NP/OP PCR tests, clearance, or resolved symptoms defined Cohort 3 recovery. Data came from immunoSEQ multiplex PCR; TCRdb stores just in-frame clones and leaves some out. The sample yields fewer than 400,000 clones, under 90% seen once. V shed 9 bases, J shed 6 bases, and the junction held 0 bases outside the gene matches. CDR1 and CDR2 from the germline V gene are KGHDR and SFDVKD. CDR3 length equals 11 residues. The material sequenced was PBMCs or T cells enriched from blood (not recorded which). The clonotype comes from a man aged 60-69 years who had recovered from COVID-19. This chain links TRBV24-1 with TRBJ2-2; 7 bases match TRBD2. As DNA, the CDR3 is TGTGCCACCGCGGGGGCCGGGGAGCTGTTTTTT. It is translated as CATAGAGELFF.